This TCR beta chain derives from a study of identical twins. As regards this clonotype: Its antigen is undetermined.

Study findings and constraints: Fewer insertions marked abundant cord blood beta clonotypes; young adult naive trended weakly, memory not at all.

TCRdb called the 5' RACE reads again in MiXCR, with one record for every CDR3 protein. The sample has roughly 200,000 distinct CDR3 sequences; about 15% are singletons. The CDR3 contains 14 residues. Germline CDR1 DFQATT, CDR2 SNEGSKA (reference sequence). V was clipped by 0 bases and J by 4 bases, with 12 bases between them. These data were also filed under a second study, of T cells expressing NK-cell markers. That work states: Source material for TCR beta repertoires consisted of sorted CD3+CD56+NKG2C+, CD3+CD56+NKG2C- and CD3+CD56-NKG2C+ T cells. The CD3+CD56-NKG2C+ fraction of several donors was also led by these clonotypes.

The sequencing sample was made of CD8+ T cells sorted from blood. This TCR was recovered from a woman under 30 in good health. The chain is built from TRBV20-1 and TRBJ1-2; weak D call: TRBD1 (5 bases). CDR3 region: CSARDRGPAYGYTF. CDR3 bases: TGCAGTGCTAGAGATAGGGGCCCAGCCTATGGCTACACCTTC.